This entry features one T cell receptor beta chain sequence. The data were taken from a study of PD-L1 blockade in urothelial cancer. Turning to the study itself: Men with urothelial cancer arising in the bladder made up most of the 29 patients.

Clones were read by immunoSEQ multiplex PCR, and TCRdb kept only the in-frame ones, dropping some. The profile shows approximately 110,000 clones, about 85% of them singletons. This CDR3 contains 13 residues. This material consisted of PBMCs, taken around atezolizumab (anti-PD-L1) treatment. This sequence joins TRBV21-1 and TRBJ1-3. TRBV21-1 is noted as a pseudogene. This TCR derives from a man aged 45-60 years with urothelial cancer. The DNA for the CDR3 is TGTGCCAGCAGCGGGGGGGGCAGAAACACCATATATTTT. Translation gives CASSGGGRNTIYF.